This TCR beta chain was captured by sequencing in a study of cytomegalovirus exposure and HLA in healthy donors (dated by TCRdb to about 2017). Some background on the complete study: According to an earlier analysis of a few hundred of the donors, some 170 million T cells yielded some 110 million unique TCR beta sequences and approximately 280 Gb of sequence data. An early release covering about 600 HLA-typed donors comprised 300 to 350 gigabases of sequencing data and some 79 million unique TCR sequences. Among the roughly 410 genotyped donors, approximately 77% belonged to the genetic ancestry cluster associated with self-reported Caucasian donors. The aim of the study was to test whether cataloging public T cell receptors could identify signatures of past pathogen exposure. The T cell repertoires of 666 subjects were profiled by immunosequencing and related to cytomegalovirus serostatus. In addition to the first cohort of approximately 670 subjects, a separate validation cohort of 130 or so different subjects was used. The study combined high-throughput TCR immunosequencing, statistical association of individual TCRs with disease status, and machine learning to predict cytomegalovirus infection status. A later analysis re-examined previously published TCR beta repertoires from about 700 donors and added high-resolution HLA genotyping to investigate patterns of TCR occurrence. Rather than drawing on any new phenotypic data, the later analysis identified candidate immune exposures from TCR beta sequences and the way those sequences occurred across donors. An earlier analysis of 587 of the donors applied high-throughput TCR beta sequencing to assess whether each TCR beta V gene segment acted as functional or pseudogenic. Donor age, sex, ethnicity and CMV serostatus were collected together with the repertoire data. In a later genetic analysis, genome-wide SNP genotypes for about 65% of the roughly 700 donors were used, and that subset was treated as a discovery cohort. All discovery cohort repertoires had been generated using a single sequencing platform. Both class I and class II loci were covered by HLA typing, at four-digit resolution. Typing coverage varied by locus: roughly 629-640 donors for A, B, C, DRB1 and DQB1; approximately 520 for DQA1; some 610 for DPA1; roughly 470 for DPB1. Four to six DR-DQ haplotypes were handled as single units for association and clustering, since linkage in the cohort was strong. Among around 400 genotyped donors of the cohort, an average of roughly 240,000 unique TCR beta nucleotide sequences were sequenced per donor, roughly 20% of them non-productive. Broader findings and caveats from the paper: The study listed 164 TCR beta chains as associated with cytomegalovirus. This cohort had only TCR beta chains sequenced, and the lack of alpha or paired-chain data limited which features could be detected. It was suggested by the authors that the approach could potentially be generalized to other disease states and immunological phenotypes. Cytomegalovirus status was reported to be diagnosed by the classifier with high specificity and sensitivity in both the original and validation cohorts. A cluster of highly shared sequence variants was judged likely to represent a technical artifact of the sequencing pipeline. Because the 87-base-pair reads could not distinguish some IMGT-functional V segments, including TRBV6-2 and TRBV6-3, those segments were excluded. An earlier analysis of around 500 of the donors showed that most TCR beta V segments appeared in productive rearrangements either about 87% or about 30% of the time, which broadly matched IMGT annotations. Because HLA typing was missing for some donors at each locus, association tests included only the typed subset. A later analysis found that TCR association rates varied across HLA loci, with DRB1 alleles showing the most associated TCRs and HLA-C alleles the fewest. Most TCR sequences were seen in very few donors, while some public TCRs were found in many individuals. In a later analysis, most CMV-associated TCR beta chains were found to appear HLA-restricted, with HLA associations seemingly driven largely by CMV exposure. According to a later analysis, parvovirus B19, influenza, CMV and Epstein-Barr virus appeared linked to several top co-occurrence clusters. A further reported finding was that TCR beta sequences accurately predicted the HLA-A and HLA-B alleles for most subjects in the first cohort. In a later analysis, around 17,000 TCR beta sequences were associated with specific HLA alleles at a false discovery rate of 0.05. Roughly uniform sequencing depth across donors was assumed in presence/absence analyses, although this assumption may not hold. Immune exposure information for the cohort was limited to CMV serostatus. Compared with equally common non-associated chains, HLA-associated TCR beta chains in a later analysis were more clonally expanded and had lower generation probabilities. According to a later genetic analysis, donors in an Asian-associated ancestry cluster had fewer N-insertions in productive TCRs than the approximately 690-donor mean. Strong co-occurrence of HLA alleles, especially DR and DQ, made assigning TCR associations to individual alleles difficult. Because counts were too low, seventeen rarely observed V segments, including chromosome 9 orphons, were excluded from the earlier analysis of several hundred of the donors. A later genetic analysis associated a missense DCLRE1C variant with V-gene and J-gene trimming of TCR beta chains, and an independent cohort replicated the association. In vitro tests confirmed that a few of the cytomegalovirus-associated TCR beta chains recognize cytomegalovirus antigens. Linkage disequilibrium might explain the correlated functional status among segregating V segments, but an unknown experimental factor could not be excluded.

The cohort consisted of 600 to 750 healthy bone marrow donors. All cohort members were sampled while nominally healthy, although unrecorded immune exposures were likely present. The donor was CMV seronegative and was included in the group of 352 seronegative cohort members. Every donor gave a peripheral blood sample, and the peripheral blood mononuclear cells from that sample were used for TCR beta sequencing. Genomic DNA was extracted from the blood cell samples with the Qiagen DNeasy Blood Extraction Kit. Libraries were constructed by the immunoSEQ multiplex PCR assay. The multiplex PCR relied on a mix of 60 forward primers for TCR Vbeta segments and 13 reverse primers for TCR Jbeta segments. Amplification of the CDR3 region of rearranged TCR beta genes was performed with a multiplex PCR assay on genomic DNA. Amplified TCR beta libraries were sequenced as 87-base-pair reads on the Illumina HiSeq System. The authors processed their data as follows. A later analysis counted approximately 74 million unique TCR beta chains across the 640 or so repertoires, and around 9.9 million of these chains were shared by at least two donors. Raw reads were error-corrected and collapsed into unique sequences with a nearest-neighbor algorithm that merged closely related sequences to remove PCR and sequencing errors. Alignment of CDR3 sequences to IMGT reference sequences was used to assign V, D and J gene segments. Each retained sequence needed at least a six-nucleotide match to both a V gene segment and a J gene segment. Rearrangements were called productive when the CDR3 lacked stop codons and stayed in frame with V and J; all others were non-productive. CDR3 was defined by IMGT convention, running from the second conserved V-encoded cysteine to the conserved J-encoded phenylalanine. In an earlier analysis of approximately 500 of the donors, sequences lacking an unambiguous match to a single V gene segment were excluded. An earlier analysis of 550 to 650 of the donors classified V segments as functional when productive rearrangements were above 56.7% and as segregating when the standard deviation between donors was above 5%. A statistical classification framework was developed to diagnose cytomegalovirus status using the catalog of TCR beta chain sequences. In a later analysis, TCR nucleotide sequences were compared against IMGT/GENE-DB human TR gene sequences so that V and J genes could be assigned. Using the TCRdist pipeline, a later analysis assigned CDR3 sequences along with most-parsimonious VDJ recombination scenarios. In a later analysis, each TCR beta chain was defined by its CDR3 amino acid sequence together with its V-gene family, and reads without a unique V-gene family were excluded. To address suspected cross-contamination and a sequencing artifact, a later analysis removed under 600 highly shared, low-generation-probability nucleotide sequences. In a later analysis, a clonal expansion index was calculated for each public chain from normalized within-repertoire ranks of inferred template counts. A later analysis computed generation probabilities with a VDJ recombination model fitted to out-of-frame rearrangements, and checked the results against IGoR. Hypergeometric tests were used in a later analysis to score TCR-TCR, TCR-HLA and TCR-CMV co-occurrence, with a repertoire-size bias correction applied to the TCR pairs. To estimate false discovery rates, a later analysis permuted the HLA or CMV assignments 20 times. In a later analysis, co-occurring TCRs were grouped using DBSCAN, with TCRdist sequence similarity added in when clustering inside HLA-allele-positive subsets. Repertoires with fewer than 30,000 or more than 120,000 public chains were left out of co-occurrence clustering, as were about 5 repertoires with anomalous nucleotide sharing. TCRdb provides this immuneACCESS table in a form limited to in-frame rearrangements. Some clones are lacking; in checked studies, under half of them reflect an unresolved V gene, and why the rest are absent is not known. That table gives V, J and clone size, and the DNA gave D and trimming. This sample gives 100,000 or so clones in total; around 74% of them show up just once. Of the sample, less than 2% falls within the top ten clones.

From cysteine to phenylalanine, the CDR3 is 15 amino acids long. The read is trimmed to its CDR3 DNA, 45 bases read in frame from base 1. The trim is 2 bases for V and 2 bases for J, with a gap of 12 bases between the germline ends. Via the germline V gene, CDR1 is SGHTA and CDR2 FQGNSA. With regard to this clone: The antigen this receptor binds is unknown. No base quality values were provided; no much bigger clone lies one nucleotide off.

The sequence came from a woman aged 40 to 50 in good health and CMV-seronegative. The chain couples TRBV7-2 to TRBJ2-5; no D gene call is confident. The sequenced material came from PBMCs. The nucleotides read TGTGCCAGCAGCTTATACGCTCAGGCGCAAGAGACCCAGTACTTC. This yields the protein CASSLYAQAQETQYF.